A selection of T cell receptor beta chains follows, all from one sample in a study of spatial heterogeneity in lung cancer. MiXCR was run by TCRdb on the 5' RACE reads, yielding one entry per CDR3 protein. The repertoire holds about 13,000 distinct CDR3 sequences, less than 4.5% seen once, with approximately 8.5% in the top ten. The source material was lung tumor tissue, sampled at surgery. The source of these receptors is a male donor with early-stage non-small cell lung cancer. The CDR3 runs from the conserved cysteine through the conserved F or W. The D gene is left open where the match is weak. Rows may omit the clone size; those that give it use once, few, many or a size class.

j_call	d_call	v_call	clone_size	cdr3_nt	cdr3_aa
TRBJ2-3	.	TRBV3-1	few	TGTGCCAGCAGCCAGGAAGGCGCTACGCAGTATTTT	CASSQEGATQYF
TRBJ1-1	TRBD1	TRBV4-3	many	TGCGCCAGCAGCCAAGGGGTGGACAGGGGGAACACTGAAGCTTTCTTT	CASSQGVDRGNTEAFF
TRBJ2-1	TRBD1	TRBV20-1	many	TGCAGTATCGGGACAGTTTACAATGAGCAGTTCTTC	CSIGTVYNEQFF
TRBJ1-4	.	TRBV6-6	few	TGTGCCAGCAGTTACTACGGCCAGGACAGTCGAAATGAAAAACTGTTTTTT	CASSYYGQDSRNEKLFF
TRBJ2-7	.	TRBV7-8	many	TGTGCCAGCAGCTCCATCGTCTCGGCTTTATACGAGCAGTACTTC	CASSSIVSALYEQYF
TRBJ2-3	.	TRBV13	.	TGTGCCAGCAGGCCGGGACACGGTTACACAGATACGCAGTATTTT	CASRPGHGYTDTQYF
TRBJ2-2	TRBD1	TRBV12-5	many	TGTGCTAGTGGTTTGGTACGGGACGGGACAGGGTTCAGTGCCGGGGAGCTGTTTTTT	CASGLVRDGTGFSAGELFF
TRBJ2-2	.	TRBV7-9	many	TGTGCCAGCAGCTTAGGAGAAGGGGACACGAACACCGGGGAGCTGTTTTTT	CASSLGEGDTNTGELFF
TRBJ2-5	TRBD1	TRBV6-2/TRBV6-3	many	TGTGCCAGCAGTTACGGTAGGACAGGACGTAAAGAGACCCAGTACTTC	CASSYGRTGRKETQYF
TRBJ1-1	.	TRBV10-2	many	TGCGCCAGCAGCCCAGGACCGCCGAACACTGAAGCTTTCTTT	CASSPGPPNTEAFF
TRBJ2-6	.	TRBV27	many	TGTGCCAGCAGCCGGAGAGGGTTGGACGCTGGGGCCAACGTCCTGACTTTC	CASSRRGLDAGANVLTF
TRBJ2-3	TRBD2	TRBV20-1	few	TGCAGTGCTAGATGGGGCGGGGGGGCCGTTTCTCGCACAGATACGCAGTATTTT	CSARWGGGAVSRTDTQYF
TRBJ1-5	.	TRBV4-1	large	TGCGCCAGCAGCCAAGGGTCGGTCAATCAGCCCCAGCATTTT	CASSQGSVNQPQHF
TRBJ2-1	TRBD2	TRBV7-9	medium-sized	TGTGCCAGCACCCTAGCGGGAGTGCCCTACAATGAGCAGTTCTTC	CASTLAGVPYNEQFF
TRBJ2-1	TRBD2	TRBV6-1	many	TGTGCCAGCACCGAGGACTGGGGACTAGCGGGAGTTGAGCAGTTCTTC	CASTEDWGLAGVEQFF
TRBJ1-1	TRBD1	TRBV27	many	TGTGCCAGCAGTTTCGGGAGGGGGCTGAACACTGAAGCTTTCTTT	CASSFGRGLNTEAFF
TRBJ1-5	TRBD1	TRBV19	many	TGTGCCAGTAGTATTCTTGGACAGGGTCGTTTTCAGCCCCAGCATTTT	CASSILGQGRFQPQHF
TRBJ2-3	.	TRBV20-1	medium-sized	TGCAGTGCAGAGCATCCAGGGGGAGGATGGTCAGATACGCAGTATTTT	CSAEHPGGGWSDTQYF
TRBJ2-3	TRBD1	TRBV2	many	TGTGCCAGCAGAACAGGGGGTTACACAGATACGCAGTATTTT	CASRTGGYTDTQYF
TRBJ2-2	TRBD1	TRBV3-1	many	TGTGCCAGCAGCCGGACAGGGGTGTTGAAGTACACCGGGGAGCTGTTTTTT	CASSRTGVLKYTGELFF
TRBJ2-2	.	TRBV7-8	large	TGTGCCAGCAGCTTAGGGGACACCGGGTTCACCGGGGAGCTGTTTTTT	CASSLGDTGFTGELFF
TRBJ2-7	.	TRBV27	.	TGTGCCAGCAGTTTTAATCAGGGCTCCTACGAGCAGTACTTC	CASSFNQGSYEQYF
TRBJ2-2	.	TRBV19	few	TGTGCCAGTAGTATAGGCCCAAGGGCCGGGGAGCTGTTTTTT	CASSIGPRAGELFF
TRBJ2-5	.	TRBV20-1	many	TGCAGTGCTGTCAGGGGGGGGGGACCGCAAGAGACCCAGTACTTC	CSAVRGGGPQETQYF
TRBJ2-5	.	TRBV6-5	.	TGTGCCAGCCAGAACATAAGAGGCGAGACCCAGTACTTC	CASQNIRGETQYF
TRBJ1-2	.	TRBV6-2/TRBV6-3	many	TGTGCCAGCAACCTAGATGGGATAACTGGCGACACCTTC	CASNLDGITGDTF
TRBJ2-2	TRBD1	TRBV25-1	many	TGTGCCAGCAGTGTTCAGGGGGCGTATACCGGGGAGCTGTTTTTT	CASSVQGAYTGELFF
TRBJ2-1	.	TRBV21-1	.	TGTGCCAGCAGCACAAGCAATAGGGGGGATGAGCAGTTCTTC	CASSTSNRGDEQFF
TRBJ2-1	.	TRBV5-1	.	TGCGCCAGCAGCCCGGGTTCGAGCGGGTTTTACAATGAGCAGTTCTTC	CASSPGSSGFYNEQFF
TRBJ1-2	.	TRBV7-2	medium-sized	TGTGCCAGCAGCTTAGCGTTTGGCTATGGCTACACCTTC	CASSLAFGYGYTF
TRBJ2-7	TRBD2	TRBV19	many	TGTGCCAGTAGTATGATAGCGGGAGCTGGATACGAGCAGTACTTC	CASSMIAGAGYEQYF